This T cell receptor beta chain was found in a study of T cells in localized non-small cell lung cancer. Repertoires were generated with immunoSEQ multiplex PCR, while TCRdb's copy carries only in-frame clones and drops some. The sample holds tens of thousands of clones; 92% are singletons and the top ten take about 4%. This CDR3 is built from 11 residues. V was pared by 4 bases and J by 3 bases, with 3 bases between. In germline, CDR1 is MGHDK, CDR2 SYGVNS. On this clone itself: Its antigen is unknown.

Study-wide results and caveats: Uninvolved adjacent lung had more T cell clonality than any other tissue, topping tumor. Increased T cell density in blood showed an association with longer overall survival. There were a median roughly 54 of the top 100 tumor clones appearing in adjacent lung.

Sequences were derived from peripheral blood mononuclear cells, sampled before any cancer treatment. The chain is built from TRBV25-1 and TRBJ1-1; no clear D gene. The TCR originated in a woman aged 35 to 70 with stage III lung adenocarcinoma. The CDR3 sequence: CASSGYTEAFF. CDR3 sequence (DNA): TGTGCCAGCAGTGGTTACACTGAAGCTTTCTTT. The variable domain in full, completed from reference TRBV25-1 and TRBJ1-1, reads EADIYQTPRYLVIGTGKKITLECSQTMGHDKMYWYQQDPGMELHLIHYSYGVNSTEKGDLSSESTVSRIRTEHFPLTLESARPSHTSQYLCASSGYTEAFFGQGTRLTVV.